This T cell receptor beta chain was recorded in a study of T cell changes during pregnancy in multiple sclerosis (dated by TCRdb to between 2017 and 2020). Study-level background: In women with multiple sclerosis, the researchers looked at how the T cell repertoire shifted as pregnancy progressed.

On this clone: The clone's antigen remains unknown. Base qualities are not at hand, and no much larger clone is one base apart.

The library was obtained by the immunoSEQ multiplex PCR assay. TCRdb holds this immuneACCESS table with in-frame rearrangements only. Some clones are missing; in checked studies, unresolved V genes explain under half, and the rest has no known cause. The sample contains roughly 110,000 clones, 92% of them found a single time. Of the sample, 1.5% to 2% falls within the top ten clones. The CDR3, from cysteine to phenylalanine, totals 15 residues. Just the 45-base CDR3 DNA is kept, in frame starting at base 1. V lost 6 bases and J lost 2 bases; the stretch between them is 13 bases long. Taken from the germline V gene (reference sequence), the CDR1 and CDR2 loops are LNHDA and SQIVND.

This sequence originates from a female donor with multiple sclerosis, enrolled in a pregnancy study. The sample in question was peripheral blood, obtained after pregnancy. The rearrangement combines TRBV19 with TRBJ2-2; 6 matching bases give a weak D call of TRBD1. Here is the DNA: TGTGCCAGTAGGGGGGCAGGGTACAACACCGGGGAGCTGTTTTTT. Its protein product is CASRGAGYNTGELFF.